What follows describes a single T cell receptor beta chain. The antigen it recognizes is unknown. No clone much larger than this one lies a single base away; base qualities are absent. The data derive from a study of blood T cells in healthy people across ages (dated by TCRdb to about 2015). Looking at the study overall: In model experiments, roughly one uniquely barcoded TCR beta cDNA molecule per two T cells was captured by template switching. The study measured age-related changes in TCR beta repertoire diversity using deep sequencing normalized with unique cDNA molecular identifiers. To avoid experimental bias, donors of different ages were spread randomly across the sequencing lanes. Donors were grouped into four age groups: young (average 16 years), middle-aged (roughly 40), aged (approximately 67) and long-lived (over 80). The study analyzed two additional independent replicas of 1 million unique cDNA reads from the same blood draw for two donors, one aged 18 to 30 and one aged 80 or older.

The library relied on 5' RACE. The sequencing machine was an Illumina HiSeq 2500. A second about 7 to 12 cycle PCR used a sample-barcoded 5' primer and a J-beta primer mix. A unique molecular identifier was introduced onto each TCR beta cDNA molecule by a template-switch 5' adaptor carrying 12 random nucleotides. At least 2.5 million CDR3-containing paired-end reads were obtained from each sample. All of the RNA was converted into first-strand cDNA using the Mint cDNA synthesis kit, with a TRBC-specific oligonucleotide serving as the primer. Following uracil-DNA glycosylase treatment, all cDNA underwent a first 18-cycle PCR with the universal primers M1SS and BC2_uni_R. On the study's bioinformatics: For normalization, 1 million high-quality reads were randomly selected from each sample, with every read carrying a distinct molecular identifier. Reads sharing molecular identifiers were discarded rather than binned into consensus sequences. MiTCR, with a Q25 quality threshold and the strictest error-elimination algorithm, was used for CDR3 identification, clonotype clustering and error correction. A nonparametric unseen species model using Euler transformation provided a lower-bound estimate of total TCR beta diversity. Starting from the raw public reads, TCRdb applied fastp trimming at Q25, assembled clones with MiXCR and retained in-frame beta chains. When rows share a CDR3 protein, they turn into one entry using the most common DNA and genes. The V and J calls come from TCRdb's annotation, not from the publication. For this sample the table gives roughly 790,000 distinct CDR3 sequences, of which around 46% were detected only once. 20% of the sample rests with the top ten.

Study-wide conclusions, independent of this receptor: Estimates of total diversity based on one million sequenced T cells were considered lower bounds and underestimates. Donor CMV infection status was unknown, potentially confounding age-related changes in expanded clonotypes. The percentage of naive T cells measured by flow cytometry correlated strongly with observed TCR beta diversity. As age increased, observed TCR beta diversity per million T cells dropped in a roughly linear way, and a significant reduction was already evident by age 40. Compared with the aged group, more naive CD4+ T cells, fewer expanded clones and increased TCR diversity were shown by the long-lived group, suggesting age selection. Because profiling used bulk unsorted PBMCs, naive and antigen-experienced compartments could not be compared conclusively.

Systemically healthy Caucasian individuals from Russia, 35 to 50 in total and aged about 6 to 95 years, were included as donors. Each donor gave 9 to 10 milliliters of peripheral blood, collected into EDTA-treated Vacutainer tubes. Ficoll-Paque density-gradient centrifugation was used to isolate PBMCs, with at least 7 million obtained per sample. Total RNA, at least 5 micrograms per sample, was extracted from PBMCs with Trizol reagent. The percentages of naive CD45RAhigh/CD27high T cells were determined by flow cytometry on a PBMC aliquot from every donor. The junction carries 17 bases between V and J, which are trimmed by 1 base and 2 bases respectively. The CDR3 sequence holds 17 residues, the cysteine and phenylalanine included. Here the CDR3 DNA is all that survives: 51 bases in frame from base 1. CDR1 and CDR2 (SEHNR, FQNEAQ) derive from the germline V gene (reference sequence).

Sample: blood. The source is a woman between 55 and 75 years old in good health. The chain couples TRBV7-9 to TRBJ2-5; the best D guess is TRBD2, with 5 bases matching. The bases are TGTGCCAGCAGCTTAGGAGAGTTCCGGGGAAGACAAGAGACCCAGTACTTC. It is translated as CASSLGEFRGRQETQYF.